The clone carrying this T cell receptor beta chain was observed a few times. What it recognizes is unknown. Trimming shortened V by 5 bases and J by 9 bases, and 8 bases separated the two germline ends. Germline CDR1 is DFQATT and CDR2 is SNEGSKA (reference sequence). This CDR3 is built from 10 residues. This record belongs to a study of blood T cells in healthy people across ages. Combining a sample-barcoded 5' primer with a J-beta primer mix, a second PCR ran for roughly 6 to 12 cycles. The template-switch adaptor, which had 12 random nucleotides, put a tag on each cDNA molecule. TCRdb called the 5' RACE reads again in MiXCR, with one record for every CDR3 protein. The sample consists of 1.5 million to 2 million distinct CDR3 sequences, about two fifths of them appearing once. Whole-study findings and limits: Higher diversity, along with more naive CD4+ cells, distinguished long-lived donors from aged donors. TCR beta diversity per million T cells fell roughly linearly with age.

Isolated PBMCs totaled at least 7 million in each sample. V and J are TRBV20-1 and TRBJ2-1; possibly TRBD2 for D (6 bases). The clonotype comes from a human donor in good health. Sequenced material: blood. CDR3 DNA sequence: TGCAGTGCTCTCGGGGGTGAGCAGTTCTTC. This encodes CSALGGEQFF.